Listed below are T cell receptor beta chains from one sample, sequenced in a study of cytomegalovirus exposure and HLA in healthy donors. Method: immunoSEQ multiplex PCR; TCRdb's copy keeps in-frame clones and lacks some. The data hold 150,000 to 200,000 clones, with roughly 80% observed a single time. The sample was PBMCs. These TCRs come from a female donor in good health and CMV-seronegative. Both conserved end residues are part of each CDR3. The D gene is left open where the match is weak. Rows give clone size only sometimes, using once, few, many, or a class for an expanded clone.

size,V,J,D,CDR3,DNA
few,TRBV2,TRBJ2-5,-,CASSQGGETQYF,TGTGCCAGCAGTCAGGGAGGAGAGACCCAGTACTTC
-,TRBV5-1,TRBJ2-3,TRBD2,CASSLVQRGGADTQYF,TGCGCCAGCAGCTTGGTCCAGCGGGGGGGTGCAGATACGCAGTATTTT
-,TRBV6-5,TRBJ2-7,-,CASSYAYEQYF,TGTGCCAGCAGTTACGCCTACGAGCAGTACTTC
once,TRBV28,TRBJ1-2,-,CASSLTANYGYTF,TGTGCCAGCAGTTTGACTGCTAACTATGGCTACACCTTC
-,TRBV25-1,TRBJ2-5,-,CASSEGLGVQGGETQYF,TGTGCCAGCAGTGAAGGATTGGGCGTCCAAGGAGGTGAGACCCAGTACTTC
-,TRBV29-1,TRBJ1-4,TRBD1,CSATTGKNEKLFF,TGCAGCGCTACGACAGGGAAGAATGAAAAACTGTTTTTT
-,TRBV7-2,TRBJ1-6,TRBD1,CASSFGADRVNNSPLHF,TGTGCCAGCAGCTTTGGAGCCGACAGGGTAAATAATTCACCCCTCCACTTT
-,TRBV28,TRBJ1-2,TRBD1,CASSLVGQAAYGYTF,TGTGCCAGCAGTTTGGTGGGACAGGCTGCCTATGGCTACACCTTC
-,TRBV7-2,TRBJ2-1,TRBD2,CASSSHLWGTSAYNEQFF,TGTGCCAGCAGCTCACACCTATGGGGGACTAGCGCGTACAATGAGCAGTTCTTC
-,TRBV5-1,TRBJ2-3,TRBD1,CASIPGQLTDTQYF,TGCGCCAGCATCCCGGGACAGCTCACAGATACGCAGTATTTT
-,TRBV29-1,TRBJ1-3,-,CSVGVGDTIYF,TGCAGCGTTGGGGTCGGGGACACCATATATTTT
-,TRBV4-1,TRBJ2-7,TRBD2,CASSQEGLVGEQYF,TGCGCCAGCAGCCAAGAAGGACTAGTGGGTGAGCAGTACTTC
-,TRBV25-1,TRBJ2-7,-,CASSDNQRGYEQYF,TGTGCCAGCAGTGATAATCAACGGGGCTACGAGCAGTACTTC
once,TRBV18,TRBJ1-5,-,CASSQGFSDNQPQHF,TGTGCCAGCTCACAGGGGTTTTCGGACAATCAGCCCCAGCATTTT
few,TRBV11-2,TRBJ1-4,TRBD1,CASSFFGQVLNEKLFF,TGTGCCAGCAGCTTCTTCGGACAGGTGCTTAATGAAAAACTGTTTTTT
-,TRBV7-3,TRBJ1-1,TRBD1,CASSLTGQGAEAFF,TGTGCCAGCAGCTTAACGGGGCAGGGGGCCGAAGCTTTCTTT
once,TRBV30,TRBJ2-1,TRBD2,CAWRGSGTTIYNEQFF,TGTGCCTGGAGAGGAAGCGGGACTACTATATACAATGAGCAGTTCTTC
-,TRBV29-1,TRBJ2-1,TRBD1,CSVRRTGSDEQFF,TGCAGCGTTCGCAGGACAGGGTCAGATGAGCAGTTCTTC
-,TRBV2,TRBJ2-7,-,CASSEGAFYEQYF,TGTGCCAGCAGTGAAGGGGCGTTCTACGAGCAGTACTTC
many,TRBV7-9,TRBJ1-5,-,CASSLGLGTRVDQPQHF,TGTGCCAGCAGCTTAGGCCTCGGGACAAGAGTTGATCAGCCCCAGCATTTT
-,TRBV7-9,TRBJ1-2,-,CASSATGHLYGYTF,TGTGCCAGCAGCGCGACAGGACATCTCTATGGCTACACCTTC
-,TRBV29-1,TRBJ2-3,TRBD2,CSVEGRLASRMGTDTQYF,TGCAGCGTTGAAGGCCGACTAGCGTCAAGGATGGGGACAGATACGCAGTATTTT
-,TRBV19,TRBJ1-2,TRBD1,CASSVQTGVSAGYTF,TGTGCCAGTAGTGTCCAGACAGGGGTTTCGGCTGGCTACACCTTC
-,TRBV5-4,TRBJ2-7,TRBD1,CASSPGQVTYGQYF,TGTGCCAGCAGCCCGGGACAGGTTACCTACGGGCAGTACTTC
-,TRBV21-1,TRBJ1-2,-,CASSKFTVDRGQVDYGYTF,TGTGCCAGCAGCAAATTCACCGTCGACAGGGGGCAGGTGGACTATGGCTACACCTTC
-,TRBV18,TRBJ2-3,TRBD2,CASSPGLAATDTQYF,TGTGCCAGCTCACCCGGACTAGCGGCCACAGATACGCAGTATTTT
-,TRBV11-3,TRBJ2-5,TRBD2,CASSPHPWTSGLQETQYF,TGTGCCAGCAGCCCACACCCCTGGACTAGCGGACTGCAAGAGACCCAGTACTTC